Listed below are T cell receptor beta chains from one sample, sequenced in a study of T cell clusters in autoimmune cytopenias. TCRdb reprocessed the multiplex PCR reads; each CDR3 protein has one entry and no DNA is given. The sample holds fewer than 1,400 distinct CDR3 sequences. Sequencing input: peripheral blood. The receptors here all came from a human donor with an autoimmune cytopenia or autoimmune hepatitis (not recorded which). The CDR3 runs from the conserved cysteine through the conserved F or W. Each record gives: V gene, clone size, J gene, CDR3 protein. Expanded clones are given a class, and other clones once, few, many or no size at all.

TRBV5-6,medium-sized,TRBJ1-5,CASSLEYPDRRDPNQPQHF
TRBV7-6,medium-sized,TRBJ2-1,CASSLLVEQGAGNEQFF
TRBV7-2,-,TRBJ2-3,CASSQRGGSNTDTQYF
TRBV20-1,medium-sized,TRBJ2-1,CSATSRDGRSYNEQFF
TRBV20-1,medium-sized,TRBJ1-1,CRALAHMNTEAFF
TRBV20-1,medium-sized,TRBJ2-7,CSARQGGLVQYF
TRBV27,medium-sized,TRBJ2-7,CASSLKDSYEQYF
TRBV7-2,medium-sized,TRBJ1-4,CASSSPVQGAANEKLFF
TRBV11-2,medium-sized,TRBJ1-4,CASSLGVGPREKLFF
TRBV5-4,medium-sized,TRBJ1-2,CASSSRGQGSYGYTF
TRBV20-1,medium-sized,TRBJ2-2,CSARGQGTNTGELFF
TRBV18,medium-sized,TRBJ2-2,CASSPPGDREDWTGELFF
TRBV5-1,-,TRBJ2-3,CASSLSGPLGDTQYF
TRBV6-4,medium-sized,TRBJ2-3,CARSWFGRNSTDTQYF